This T cell receptor (beta chain) stems from a study of OX40 agonist ivuxolimab in advanced cancers. Study-level background: Ivuxolimab doses were 0.01, 0.1, 0.3, 1.5, 3 or 10 mg/kg every 2 weeks. There were three patients with partial responses, one having hepatocellular carcinoma and two cutaneous melanoma. Regarding the study as a whole: CD8+ T cells (on average) carried more expanded clones than CD4+ T cells. The authors did not determine the antigen specificity of the expanded peripheral T cells.

TCRdb's copy holds only in-frame clones and misses some; the assay was immunoSEQ multiplex PCR. The sample yields under 20,000 clones, more than 60% seen once. On this clone itself: What it binds is not known.

Trimming took 1 base from V and 6 from J, leaving 1 base between them. The CDR3 totals 11 residues. The germline V gene has CDR1 SGHVT and CDR2 SQSDAQ. V usage is TRBV7-4 and J usage is TRBJ2-1; no reliable D call. The sequence came from an adult with an advanced solid tumor such as melanoma, head and neck, liver or kidney cancer. The sequencing here drew on CD4+ or CD8+ T cells sorted from blood, taken in a trial of the OX40 agonist ivuxolimab. The CDR3: CASSLGNEQFF. The CDR3 nucleotides are TGTGCCAGCAGCTTAGGCAATGAGCAGTTCTTC.